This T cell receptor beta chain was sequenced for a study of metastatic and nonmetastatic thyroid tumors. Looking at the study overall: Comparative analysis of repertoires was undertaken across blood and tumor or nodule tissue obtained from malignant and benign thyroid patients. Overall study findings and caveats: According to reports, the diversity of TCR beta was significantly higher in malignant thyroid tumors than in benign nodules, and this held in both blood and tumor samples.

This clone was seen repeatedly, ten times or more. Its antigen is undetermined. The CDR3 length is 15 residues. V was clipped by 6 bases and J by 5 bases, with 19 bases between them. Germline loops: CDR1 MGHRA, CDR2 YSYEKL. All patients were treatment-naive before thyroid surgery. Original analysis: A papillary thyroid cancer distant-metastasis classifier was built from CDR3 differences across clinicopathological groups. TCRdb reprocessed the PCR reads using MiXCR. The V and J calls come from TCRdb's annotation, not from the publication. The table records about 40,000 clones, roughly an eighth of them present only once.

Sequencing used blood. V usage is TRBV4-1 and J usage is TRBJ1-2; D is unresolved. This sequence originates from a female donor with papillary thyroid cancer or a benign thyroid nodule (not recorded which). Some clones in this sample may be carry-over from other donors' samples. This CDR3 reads CASSRVSGVSYGYTF. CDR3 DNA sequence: TGCGCCAGCAGTCGAGTATCTGGGGTTTCATATGGCTACACCTTC.